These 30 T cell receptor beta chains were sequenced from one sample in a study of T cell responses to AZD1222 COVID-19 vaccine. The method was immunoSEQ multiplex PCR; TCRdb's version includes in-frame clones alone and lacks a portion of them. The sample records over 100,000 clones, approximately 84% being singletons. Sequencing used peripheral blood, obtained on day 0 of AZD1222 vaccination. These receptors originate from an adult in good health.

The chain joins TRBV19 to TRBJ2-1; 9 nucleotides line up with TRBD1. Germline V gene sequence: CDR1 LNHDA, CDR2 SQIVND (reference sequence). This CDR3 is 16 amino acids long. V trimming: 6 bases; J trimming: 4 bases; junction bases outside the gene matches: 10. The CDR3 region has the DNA TGTGCCAGTAGCCTGACCGGGACAGGGAATTACAATGAGCAGTTCTTC. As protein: CASSLTGTGNYNEQFF.

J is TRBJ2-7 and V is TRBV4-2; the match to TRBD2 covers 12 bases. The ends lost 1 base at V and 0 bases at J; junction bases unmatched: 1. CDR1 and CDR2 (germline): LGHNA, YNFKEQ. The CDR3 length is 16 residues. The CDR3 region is CASSQGLAGDSYEQYF. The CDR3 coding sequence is TGTGCCAGCAGCCAAGGACTAGCGGGGGACTCCTACGAGCAGTACTTC.

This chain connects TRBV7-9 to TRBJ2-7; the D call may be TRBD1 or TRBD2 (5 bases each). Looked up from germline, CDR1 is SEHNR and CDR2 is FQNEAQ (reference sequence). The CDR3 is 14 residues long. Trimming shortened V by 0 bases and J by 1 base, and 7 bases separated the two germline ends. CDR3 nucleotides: TGTGCCAGCAGCTTAGCGGGACCTTCCTACGAGCAGTACTTC. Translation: CASSLAGPSYEQYF.

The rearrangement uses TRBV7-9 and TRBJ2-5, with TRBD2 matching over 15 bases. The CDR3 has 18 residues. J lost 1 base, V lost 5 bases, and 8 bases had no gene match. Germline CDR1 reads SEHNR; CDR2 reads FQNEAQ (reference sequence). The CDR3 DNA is TGTGCCAGCAGCCCGGGACTAGCGGGAGGAGGGGGCCAAGAGACCCAGTACTTC. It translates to CASSPGLAGGGGQETQYF.

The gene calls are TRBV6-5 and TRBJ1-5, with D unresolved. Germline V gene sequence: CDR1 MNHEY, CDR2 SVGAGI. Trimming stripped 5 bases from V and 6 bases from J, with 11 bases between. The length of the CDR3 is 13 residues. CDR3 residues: CASSRGEGQPQHF. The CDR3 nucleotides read TGTGCCAGCAGTCGCGGGGAGGGTCAGCCCCAGCATTTT.

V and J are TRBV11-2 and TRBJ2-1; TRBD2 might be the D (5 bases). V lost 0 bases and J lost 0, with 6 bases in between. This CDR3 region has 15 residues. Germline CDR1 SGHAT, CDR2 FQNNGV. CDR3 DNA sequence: TGTGCCAGCAGCTTAGACGGGATCTCCTACAATGAGCAGTTCTTC. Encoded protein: CASSLDGISYNEQFF.

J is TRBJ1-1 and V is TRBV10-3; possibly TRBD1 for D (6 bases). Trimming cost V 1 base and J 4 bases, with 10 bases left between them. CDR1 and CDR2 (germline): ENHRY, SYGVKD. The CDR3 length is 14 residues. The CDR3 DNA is TGTGCCATCAGTGAGTTCCAGACAGGCACTGAAGCTTTCTTT. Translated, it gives CAISEFQTGTEAFF.

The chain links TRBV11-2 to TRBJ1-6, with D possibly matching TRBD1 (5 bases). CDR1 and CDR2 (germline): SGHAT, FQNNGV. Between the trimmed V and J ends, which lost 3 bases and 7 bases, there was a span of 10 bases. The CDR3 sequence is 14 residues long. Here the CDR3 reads CASSLGPINSPLHF. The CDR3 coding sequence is TGTGCCAGCAGCTTGGGGCCGATAAATTCACCCCTCCACTTT. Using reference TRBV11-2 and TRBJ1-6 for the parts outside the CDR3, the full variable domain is EAGVAQSPRYKIIEKRQSVAFWCNPISGHATLYWYQQILGQGPKLLIQFQNNGVVDDSQLPKDRFSAERLKGVDSTLKIQPAKLEDSAVYLCASSLGPINSPLHFGNGTRLTVT.

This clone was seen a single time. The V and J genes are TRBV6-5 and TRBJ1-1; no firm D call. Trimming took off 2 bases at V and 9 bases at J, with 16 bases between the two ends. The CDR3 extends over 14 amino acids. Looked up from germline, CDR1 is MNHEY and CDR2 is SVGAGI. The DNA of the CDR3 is TGTGCCAGCAGTTACCGCATGAGAGGAACTCAAGCTTTCTTT. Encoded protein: CASSYRMRGTQAFF.

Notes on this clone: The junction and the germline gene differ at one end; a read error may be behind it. The CDR3 sequence: CASSYLVGGLGNF. The CDR3 nucleotides are TGTGCCAGCAGCTACCTGGTGGGCGGACTAGGGAACTTC. This chain uses TRBV7-2 with TRBJ2-5; 7 bases align to TRBD2. This CDR3 is 13 amino acids long. CDR1 SGHTA and CDR2 FQGNSA come from the germline V gene.

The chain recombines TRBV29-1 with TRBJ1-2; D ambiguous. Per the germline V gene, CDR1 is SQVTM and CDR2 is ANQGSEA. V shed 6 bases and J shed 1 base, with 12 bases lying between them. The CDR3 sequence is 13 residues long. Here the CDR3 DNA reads TGCAGCGTCGCAGGCAGGAGTAACTATGGCTACACCTTC. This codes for CSVAGRSNYGYTF.

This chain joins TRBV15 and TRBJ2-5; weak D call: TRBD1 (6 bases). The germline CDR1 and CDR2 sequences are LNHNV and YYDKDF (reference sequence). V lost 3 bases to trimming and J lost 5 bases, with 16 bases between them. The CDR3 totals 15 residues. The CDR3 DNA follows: TGTGCCACCAGCAGCCGACAGGAGGTTTGGGAGACCCAGTACTTC. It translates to CATSSRQEVWETQYF.

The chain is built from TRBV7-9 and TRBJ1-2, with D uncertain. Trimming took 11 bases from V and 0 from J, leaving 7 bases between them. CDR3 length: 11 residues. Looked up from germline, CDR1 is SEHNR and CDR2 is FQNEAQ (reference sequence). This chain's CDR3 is CASTANYGYTF. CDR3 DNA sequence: TGTGCCTCCACGGCTAACTATGGCTACACCTTC.

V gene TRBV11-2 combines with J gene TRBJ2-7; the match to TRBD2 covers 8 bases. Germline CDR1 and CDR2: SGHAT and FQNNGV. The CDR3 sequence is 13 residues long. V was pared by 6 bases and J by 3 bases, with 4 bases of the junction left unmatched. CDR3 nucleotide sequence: TGTGCCAGCAGATCAAGCGGGGGCTACGAGCAGTACTTC. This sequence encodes CASRSSGGYEQYF. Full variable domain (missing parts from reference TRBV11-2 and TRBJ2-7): EAGVAQSPRYKIIEKRQSVAFWCNPISGHATLYWYQQILGQGPKLLIQFQNNGVVDDSQLPKDRFSAERLKGVDSTLKIQPAKLEDSAVYLCASRSSGGYEQYFGPGTRLTVT.

CDR3 sequence reads: CSVQGVQPQHF. The CDR3 coding sequence is TGCAGTGTTCAGGGAGTTCAGCCCCAGCATTTT. V usage is TRBV20-1 and J usage is TRBJ1-5, with D maybe TRBD1 (5 bases). The CDR3 has 11 amino acids. Germline V gene sequence: CDR1 DFQATT, CDR2 SNEGSKA (reference sequence). V was cut by 7 bases and J by 6 bases, with 10 bases left in between.

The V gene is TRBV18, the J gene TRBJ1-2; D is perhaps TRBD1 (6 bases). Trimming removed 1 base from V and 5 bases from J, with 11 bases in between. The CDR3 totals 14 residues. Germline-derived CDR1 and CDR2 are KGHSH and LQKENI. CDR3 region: CASSPQDSGYGYTF. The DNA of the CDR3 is TGTGCCAGCTCACCACAGGACAGTGGGTATGGCTACACCTTC.

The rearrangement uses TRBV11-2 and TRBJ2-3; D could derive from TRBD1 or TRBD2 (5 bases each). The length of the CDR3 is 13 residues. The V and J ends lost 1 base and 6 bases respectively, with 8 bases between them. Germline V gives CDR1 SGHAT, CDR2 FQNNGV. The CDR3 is CASSLGGADTQYF. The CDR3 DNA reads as TGTGCCAGCAGCTTAGGAGGGGCTGATACGCAGTATTTT.

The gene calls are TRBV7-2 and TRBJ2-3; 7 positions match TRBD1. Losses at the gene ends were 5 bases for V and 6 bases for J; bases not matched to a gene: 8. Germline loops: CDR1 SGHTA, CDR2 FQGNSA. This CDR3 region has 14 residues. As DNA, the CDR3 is TGTGCCAGCAGCATACAGGGGCAGGGGGATACGCAGTATTTT. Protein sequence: CASSIQGQGDTQYF.

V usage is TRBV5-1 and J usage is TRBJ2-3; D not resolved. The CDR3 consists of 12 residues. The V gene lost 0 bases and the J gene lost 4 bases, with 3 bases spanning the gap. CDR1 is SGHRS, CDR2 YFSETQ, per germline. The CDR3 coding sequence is TGCGCCAGCAGCTTGGAGGCAGATACGCAGTATTTT. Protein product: CASSLEADTQYF.

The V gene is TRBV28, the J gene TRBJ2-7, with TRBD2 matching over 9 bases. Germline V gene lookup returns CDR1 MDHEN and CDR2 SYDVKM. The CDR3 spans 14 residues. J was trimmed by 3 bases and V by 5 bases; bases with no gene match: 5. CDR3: CASSPLAGNYEQYF. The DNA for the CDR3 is TGTGCCAGCAGTCCGCTAGCGGGGAACTACGAGCAGTACTTC.

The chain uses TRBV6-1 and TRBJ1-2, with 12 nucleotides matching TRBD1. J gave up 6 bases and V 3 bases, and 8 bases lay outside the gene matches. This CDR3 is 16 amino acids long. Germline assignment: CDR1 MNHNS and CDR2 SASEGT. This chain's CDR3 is CASSDAGTGGVDGYTF. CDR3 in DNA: TGTGCCAGCAGTGACGCCGGGACAGGGGGCGTGGATGGCTACACCTTC.

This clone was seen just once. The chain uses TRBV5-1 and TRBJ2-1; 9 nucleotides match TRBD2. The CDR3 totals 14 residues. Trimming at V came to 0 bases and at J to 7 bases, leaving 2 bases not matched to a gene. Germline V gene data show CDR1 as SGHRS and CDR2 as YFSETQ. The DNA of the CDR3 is TGCGCCAGCAGCTTGGGTGCGGGGGGGAATGAGCAGTTCTTC. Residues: CASSLGAGGNEQFF.

The CDR3 DNA sequence: TGTGCCAGCAGCATATCTGGGGGAAACTACGAGCAGTACTTC. This codes for CASSISGGNYEQYF. This chain uses TRBV7-3 with TRBJ2-7; either TRBD1 or TRBD2 may fit D (5 bases each). Trimming took off 5 bases at V and 3 bases at J, with 14 bases between the two ends. This CDR3 is built from 14 residues. Germline CDR1 SGHTA, CDR2 FQGTGA.

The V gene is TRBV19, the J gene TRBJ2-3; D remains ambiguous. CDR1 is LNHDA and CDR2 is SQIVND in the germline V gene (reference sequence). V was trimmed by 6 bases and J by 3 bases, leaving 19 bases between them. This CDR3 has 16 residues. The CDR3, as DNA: TGTGCCAGTAGCTTGCTCCTCACTACCTCGACAGATACGCAGTATTTT. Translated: CASSLLLTTSTDTQYF.

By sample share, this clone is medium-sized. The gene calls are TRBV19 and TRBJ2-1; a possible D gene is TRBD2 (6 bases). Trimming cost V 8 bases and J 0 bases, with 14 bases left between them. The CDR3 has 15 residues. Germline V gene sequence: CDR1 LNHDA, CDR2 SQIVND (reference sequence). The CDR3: CASSVWRGSYNEQFF. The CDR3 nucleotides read TGTGCCAGTTCCGTATGGCGGGGCTCCTACAATGAGCAGTTCTTC. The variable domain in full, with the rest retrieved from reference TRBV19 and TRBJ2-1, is DGGITQSPKYLFRKEGQNVTLSCEQNLNHDAMYWYRQDPGQGLRLIYYSQIVNDFQKGDIAEGYSVSREKKESFPLTVTSAQKNPTAFYLCASSVWRGSYNEQFFGPGTRLTVL.

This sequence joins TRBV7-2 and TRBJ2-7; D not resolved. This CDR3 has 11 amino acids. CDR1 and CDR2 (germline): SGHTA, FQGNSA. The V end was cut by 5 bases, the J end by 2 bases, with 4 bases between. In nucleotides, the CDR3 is TGTGCCAGCAGCGGAACCTACGAGCAGTACTTC. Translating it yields CASSGTYEQYF.

The CDR3 nucleotides are TGTGCCAGCAGCTTCGACAGTCTGGGGGGAGCGGGGAATGAGCAGTTCTTC. This translates into CASSFDSLGGAGNEQFF. This chain joins TRBV5-4 and TRBJ2-1; 7 bases are a match to TRBD2. The length of the CDR3 is 17 residues. V lost 2 bases, J lost 7 bases, and 15 bases stayed unmatched. The germline CDR1 and CDR2 sequences are SGHNT and YYREEE (reference sequence).

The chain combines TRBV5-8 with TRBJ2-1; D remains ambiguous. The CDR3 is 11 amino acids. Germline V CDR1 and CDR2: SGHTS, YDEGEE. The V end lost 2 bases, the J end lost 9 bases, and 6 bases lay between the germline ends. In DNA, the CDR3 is TGTGCCAGCAGCTTATATGGTGAGCAGTTCTTC. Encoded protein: CASSLYGEQFF.

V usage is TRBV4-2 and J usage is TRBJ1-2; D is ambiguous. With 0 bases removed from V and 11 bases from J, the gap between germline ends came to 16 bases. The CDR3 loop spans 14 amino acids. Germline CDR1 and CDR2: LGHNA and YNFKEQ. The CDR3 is CASSQEPTDGLYTF. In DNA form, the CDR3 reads TGTGCCAGCAGCCAAGAGCCAACTGATGGGCTTTACACCTTC.

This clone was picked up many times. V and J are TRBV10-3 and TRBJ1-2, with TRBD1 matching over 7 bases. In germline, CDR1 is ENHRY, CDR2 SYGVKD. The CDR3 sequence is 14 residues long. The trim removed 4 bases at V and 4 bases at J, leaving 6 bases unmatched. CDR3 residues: CAISGNTGAYGYTF. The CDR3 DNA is TGTGCCATCAGTGGAAACACAGGGGCCTATGGCTACACCTTC.